The 27 T cell receptor beta chains below were found in one sample sequenced in a study of T cell responses to AZD1222 COVID-19 vaccine. Repertoires were generated with immunoSEQ multiplex PCR, while TCRdb's copy carries only in-frame clones and drops some. Among 110,000 or so clones listed, 88% were seen once. This specimen consisted of peripheral blood, obtained 28 days after the second AZD1222 dose. Source of these receptors: an adult who received the AZD1222 COVID-19 vaccine.

This chain uses TRBV7-8 with TRBJ1-6; no clear D. The CDR3 sequence is 14 residues long. Trimming took off 1 base at V and 9 bases at J, with 10 bases between the two ends. CDR1 SGHVS and CDR2 FQNEAQ come from the germline V gene. Here the CDR3 reads CASSLEGIASPLHF. The DNA for the CDR3 is TGTGCCAGCAGCTTAGAGGGAATTGCTTCACCCCTCCACTTT.

This chain uses TRBV2 with TRBJ2-7; no reliable D call. The CDR3 is 13 residues long. Germline lookup yields CDR1 SNHLY and CDR2 FYNNEI. The V gene lost 7 bases and the J gene lost 2 bases, with 12 bases spanning the gap. The CDR3 coding sequence is TGTGCCAGCATCTATCACGCCGCCTACGAGCAGTACTTC. This encodes CASIYHAAYEQYF.

The V and J genes are TRBV29-1 and TRBJ1-3, with TRBD1 identical over 8 bases. In germline, CDR1 is SQVTM, CDR2 ANQGSEA. The trim removed 5 bases at V and 3 bases at J, leaving 6 bases unmatched. There are 14 residues in the CDR3. The CDR3 DNA reads TGCAGCGTTATCCAGGGGGCTGGTGGAAACACCATATATTTT. Its translation: CSVIQGAGGNTIYF.

CDR3 sequence reads: CASRPAGAQNNEQFF. The CDR3 nucleotides are TGTGCCAGTAGGCCCGCAGGGGCCCAAAACAATGAGCAGTTCTTC. V usage is TRBV19 and J usage is TRBJ2-1; D might be TRBD1 (6 bases). Germline CDR1 LNHDA, CDR2 SQIVND (reference sequence). CDR3 length equals 15 residues. The germline V and J ends were trimmed by 6 bases and 5 bases, with 17 bases remaining between them.

The chain combines TRBV29-1 with TRBJ1-3, with D perhaps TRBD1 (5 bases). Trimming cost V 3 bases and J 0 bases, with 15 bases left between them. Germline CDR1 reads SQVTM; CDR2 reads ANQGSEA. The CDR3 has 16 residues. CDR3 in amino acids: CSVENWGIHSGNTIYF. The CDR3 DNA reads as TGCAGCGTTGAGAACTGGGGGATTCACTCTGGAAACACCATATATTTT. The entire variable domain, with the rest obtained from reference TRBV29-1 and TRBJ1-3, is as follows: SAVISQKPSRDICQRGTSLTIQCQVDSQVTMMFWYRQQPGQSLTLIATANQGSEATYESGFVIDKFPISRPNLTFSTLTVSNMSPEDSSIYLCSVENWGIHSGNTIYFGEGSWLTVV.

This chain uses TRBV25-1 with TRBJ1-3; TRBD1 might be the D (5 bases). The germline gives CDR1 MGHDK, CDR2 SYGVNS. CDR3 length: 15 residues. Trimming took 6 bases from V and 6 from J, leaving 18 bases between them. Here the CDR3 reads CASSEQGLRQNTIYF. The DNA for the CDR3 is TGTGCCAGCAGCGAGCAGGGACTCAGACAAAACACCATATATTTT.

This chain joins TRBV7-9 and TRBJ1-2; TRBD1 agrees at 7 bases. V shed 10 bases, J shed 8 bases, and the junction held 7 bases outside the gene matches. The CDR3 length is 11 residues. CDR1 and CDR2 (germline): SEHNR, FQNEAQ (reference sequence). The CDR3 bases are TGTGCCACATTACAGGGGCGAGGCTACACCTTC. It codes for CATLQGRGYTF.

The V and J genes are TRBV6-6 and TRBJ2-7; maybe TRBD1 (6 bases). Trimming took off 4 bases at V and 3 bases at J, with 13 bases between the two ends. The length of the CDR3 is 14 residues. Per germline, CDR1 MNHNY and CDR2 SVGAGI (reference sequence). The CDR3 loop is CASSSLGGRYEQYF. The CDR3 DNA is TGTGCCAGCAGTTCCCTAGGGGGACGCTACGAGCAGTACTTC.

This chain uses TRBV10-1 with TRBJ1-1; 7 bases line up with TRBD1. This CDR3 has 13 residues. Per germline, CDR1 WNHNN and CDR2 SYGVQD (reference sequence). V was pared by 6 bases and J by 11 bases, with 12 bases of the junction left unmatched. Here the CDR3 DNA reads TGCGCCAGCAGGGCCGGGACAGCGAGTCGGGCTTTCTTT. It codes for CASRAGTASRAFF.

V usage is TRBV7-2 and J usage is TRBJ1-2, with TRBD1 identical over 7 bases. The CDR3 has 14 amino acids. Trimming removed 8 bases from V and 8 bases from J; junction bases left unmatched: 14. Germline V CDR1 and CDR2: SGHTA, FQGNSA. Here the CDR3 DNA reads TGTGCCAGCCGCGCCACAGGGGAGACAGGAGGCTACACCTTC. Translated, it gives CASRATGETGGYTF.

The chain is built from TRBV28 and TRBJ1-6; the D is unclear. V was cut by 7 bases and J by 4 bases, with 11 bases left in between. This CDR3 is 14 amino acids long. Per the germline V gene, CDR1 is MDHEN and CDR2 is SYDVKM. The CDR3 spells CASTRSVYNSPLHF. The CDR3 DNA follows: TGTGCCAGCACCCGATCCGTTTATAATTCACCCCTCCACTTT.

This clone was counted between two and nine times. CDR3 nucleotides: TGCGCCAGCAGCCAGACAGGGTATAACACTGAAGCTTTCTTT. Translating it yields CASSQTGYNTEAFF. The rearrangement uses TRBV5-1 and TRBJ1-1, with TRBD1 matching over 7 bases. Germline-derived CDR1 and CDR2 are SGHRS and YFSETQ. V dropped 4 bases and J dropped 2; count of bases not matched to a gene: 5. This CDR3 contains 14 residues.

The J gene is TRBJ2-5, the V gene TRBV6-5; D may be TRBD1 (6 bases). This CDR3 comprises 13 residues. Trimming left V 6 bases short and J 2 bases short, with 10 bases between. Germline V CDR1 and CDR2: MNHEY, SVGAGI. The CDR3 coding sequence is TGTGCCAGCAGACCGACAGGTCAAGAGACCCAGTACTTC. Encoded protein: CASRPTGQETQYF.

The chain couples TRBV28 to TRBJ1-4; D might be TRBD1 (5 bases). Deletions cut 8 bases from V and 0 bases from J, with 22 bases between. Looked up from germline, CDR1 is MDHEN and CDR2 is SYDVKM. The CDR3 covers 18 residues. The CDR3 DNA reads TGTGCCAGCCGAAGTGGTAGGGGACGCGTTGCAACTAATGAAAAACTGTTTTTT. Amino acids: CASRSGRGRVATNEKLFF.

The chain links TRBV4-2 to TRBJ2-3; D is ambiguous. Germline-derived CDR1 and CDR2 are LGHNA and YNFKEQ. CDR3 length: 16 residues. Trimming pared 4 bases from V and 1 base from J, leaving 15 bases between. In DNA form, the CDR3 reads TGTGCCAGCAGCCCGGGTCCGCAATCGGGCACAGATACGCAGTATTTT. It specifies CASSPGPQSGTDTQYF.

This chain connects TRBV9 to TRBJ2-6; perhaps TRBD2 as D (5 bases). The CDR3 consists of 15 residues. Trimming removed 3 bases from V and 4 bases from J, with 11 bases in between. The germline CDR1 and CDR2 sequences are SGDLS and YYNGEE. CDR3: CASSGRSEGANVLTF. The DNA of the CDR3 is TGTGCCAGCAGCGGGAGGAGTGAAGGGGCCAACGTCCTGACTTTC.

V gene TRBV6-5 combines with J gene TRBJ1-5; TRBD1 aligns across 10 bases. Looked up from germline, CDR1 is MNHEY and CDR2 is SVGAGI. The CDR3 is 15 amino acids. V lost 6 bases, J lost 5 bases, and 7 bases stayed unmatched. The CDR3 protein is CASRRTGTGDQPQHF. The CDR3 DNA reads TGTGCCAGCAGACGTACCGGGACAGGGGATCAGCCCCAGCATTTT.

CDR3 bases: TGTGCCAGCAGTGTGGAGGGGATAGGTTTCTTT. This encodes CASSVEGIGFF. The V gene is TRBV2, the J gene TRBJ1-1, with D possibly TRBD1 on 5 matching bases. V was cut by 4 bases and J by 13 bases, with 13 bases left in between. The CDR3 consists of 11 residues. Germline V lookup: CDR1 SNHLY, CDR2 FYNNEI.

This chain connects TRBV5-1 to TRBJ2-3, with D possibly matching TRBD2 (5 bases). The V gene's germline CDR1 is SGHRS and CDR2 YFSETQ. This CDR3 region has 15 residues. V was shortened by 4 bases and J by 6 bases, with 18 bases between the two germline ends. The CDR3 spells CASSPGPGSLDTQYF. The CDR3 DNA reads TGCGCCAGCAGCCCAGGTCCGGGGAGTCTCGATACGCAGTATTTT.

The chain is built from TRBV2 and TRBJ2-5, with 11 bases aligning to TRBD2. Germline V lookup: CDR1 SNHLY, CDR2 FYNNEI. The CDR3 contains 14 residues. The V gene end was trimmed by 11 bases and the J gene end by 5 bases; junction bases not matched to a gene: 10. CDR3 in amino acids: CASDPGLAAETQYF. The CDR3 DNA reads as TGTGCCTCCGACCCGGGACTAGCGGCGGAGACCCAGTACTTC. The full variable domain, completed using reference TRBV2 and TRBJ2-5, is EPEVTQTPSHQVTQMGQEVILRCVPISNHLYFYWYRQILGQKVEFLVSFYNNEISEKSEIFDDQFSVERPDGSNFTLKIRSTKLEDSAMYFCASDPGLAAETQYFGPGTRLLVL.

Concerning this clone: A junction boundary mismatches the germline segment, possibly from a read error. V is TRBV6-1 and J is TRBJ2-7; unclear D gene. Per germline, CDR1 MNHNS and CDR2 SASEGT. This CDR3 is built from 11 residues. The CDR3 DNA sequence: TGTGCCAGCCGTGAAAAATACGAGCAGTACTTC. Translation: CASREKYEQYF.

This rearrangement joins TRBV5-1 to TRBJ1-3; tentatively, D is TRBD1 (6 bases). Trimming left V 2 bases short and J 8 bases short, with 11 bases between. The CDR3 covers 13 residues. CDR1 is SGHRS and CDR2 is YFSETQ in the germline V gene. The CDR3 is CASSLQGSDTIYF. The CDR3 DNA reads as TGCGCCAGCAGCTTACAGGGCTCGGACACCATATATTTT.

The CDR3 protein is CATSDFGTGRVNEQFF. CDR3 coding DNA: TGTGCCACCAGTGATTTTGGGACAGGGAGGGTCAATGAGCAGTTCTTC. This rearrangement joins TRBV24-1 to TRBJ2-1, with 9 bases matching TRBD1. V shed 1 base, J shed 6 bases, and the junction held 6 bases outside the gene matches. Germline values: CDR1 KGHDR, CDR2 SFDVKD. The CDR3 length is 16 residues.

The chain recombines TRBV7-3 with TRBJ2-1; D ambiguous. There are 16 residues in the CDR3. Germline V gene data show CDR1 as SGHTA and CDR2 as FQGTGA. With 5 bases removed from V and 2 bases from J, the gap between germline ends came to 16 bases. The CDR3 DNA reads TGTGCCAGCAGCCAAACCCCCGGCCTAACCTACAATGAGCAGTTCTTC. Protein: CASSQTPGLTYNEQFF.

This clone was seen just once. The genes are TRBV5-1 and TRBJ2-2; possibly TRBD2 for D (6 bases). Germline V gene data show CDR1 as SGHRS and CDR2 as YFSETQ. The CDR3 spans 14 residues. V was cut by 4 bases and J by 6 bases, with 13 bases left in between. This CDR3 is CASSLGPGAGELFF. As DNA, the CDR3 is TGCGCCAGCAGCCTGGGACCGGGAGCCGGGGAGCTGTTTTTT.

The rearrangement links TRBV3-1 (or the pseudogene TRBV3-2) to TRBJ1-1; a possible D gene is TRBD1 (6 bases). Trimming took 6 bases from V and 1 from J, leaving 15 bases between them. The CDR3 is 15 residues long. Per the germline V gene, CDR1 is LGHDT and CDR2 is YNNKEL (reference sequence). The CDR3 coding sequence is TGTGCCAGCAGATCCTCAGGGGAGGGGAACACTGAAGCTTTCTTT. This sequence encodes CASRSSGEGNTEAFF.

This clone was recorded only once. The J gene is TRBJ1-6, the V gene TRBV2; tentatively, D is TRBD1 (5 bases). V lost 9 bases and J 5 bases, leaving 14 bases between the germline ends. The germline V gene has CDR1 SNHLY and CDR2 FYNNEI. CDR3 size: 14 residues. The CDR3 reads CASLLGRDNSPLHF. CDR3 nucleotides: TGTGCCAGTCTCCTGGGCAGGGATAATTCACCCCTCCACTTT.